Shown below are 20 T cell receptor beta chains from a single sample sequenced in a study of shared clonotypes between healthy human individuals. The method was immunoSEQ multiplex PCR; TCRdb's version includes in-frame clones alone and lacks a portion of them. The sample has 1,400,000 or so clones; 98% are singletons. Sequenced: naive CD4+ T cells sorted from blood. Subset indicated: CD45RA+ positively selected. The receptors were sampled from a man in his thirties or forties in good health.

The CDR3 here is CASSEYPGATDTQYF. The CDR3 nucleotides read TGTGCCAGCAGTGAATATCCGGGAGCCACAGATACGCAGTATTTT. The V call is TRBV25-1, the J call TRBJ2-3; weak D call: TRBD2 (6 bases). The CDR3 runs 15 residues. Germline lookup yields CDR1 MGHDK and CDR2 SYGVNS. V was cut by 0 bases and J by 2 bases, with 9 bases left in between.

The gene calls are TRBV14 and TRBJ1-2; 9 bases are a match to TRBD1. Germline CDR1 reads SGHDN; CDR2 reads FVKESK. After removal of 3 bases from V and 3 bases from J, the junction contained 2 bases not matched to a gene. This CDR3 contains 14 residues. CDR3 nucleotide sequence: TGTGCCAGCAGCCAGGGACAGGGAGACTATGGCTACACCTTC. It is translated as CASSQGQGDYGYTF.

J is TRBJ2-1 and V is TRBV11-3; D gene unclear. Germline assignment: CDR1 SGHNT and CDR2 YENEEA. This CDR3 has 13 amino acids. V gave up 4 bases and J gave up 3 bases, with 7 bases separating them. The chain's CDR3 is CASSSPDYNEQFF. DNA of the CDR3: TGTGCCAGCAGCTCCCCGGACTACAATGAGCAGTTCTTC. The full variable domain, with the rest looked up from reference TRBV11-3 and TRBJ2-1, is EAGVVQSPRYKIIEKKQPVAFWCNPISGHNTLYWYLQNLGQGPELLIRYENEEAVDDSQLPKDRFSAERLKGVDSTLKIQPAELGDSAVYLCASSSPDYNEQFFGPGTRLTVL.

The chain is built from TRBV29-1 and TRBJ2-3; 11 bases fit TRBD2. CDR3 length equals 16 residues. The germline V gene encodes CDR1 SQVTM and CDR2 ANQGSEA. The J segment lost 3 bases and the V segment lost 6 bases, leaving 11 bases of the junction unmatched. CDR3: CSVGGAASGRTDTQYF. CDR3 in DNA: TGCAGCGTGGGAGGAGCGGCTAGCGGGAGGACAGATACGCAGTATTTT.

The chain recombines TRBV27 with TRBJ1-5; D unclear. The CDR3 loop spans 15 amino acids. The ends were cut back, 4 bases at V and 6 bases at J, with 16 bases in the middle. The germline CDR1 and CDR2 sequences are MNHEY and SMNVEV (reference sequence). The chain's CDR3 is CASSSPARASQPQHF. Written as DNA, the CDR3 is TGTGCCAGCAGTTCCCCTGCCAGAGCGAGTCAGCCCCAGCATTTT.

J is TRBJ2-1 and V is TRBV7-3; D perhaps matches TRBD2 (5 bases). Germline loops: CDR1 SGHTA, CDR2 FQGTGA. V dropped 5 bases and J dropped 7 bases, with 12 bases sitting between them. The length of the CDR3 is 13 residues. CDR3 sequence: CASSVELENEQFF. DNA of the CDR3: TGTGCCAGCAGCGTAGAACTAGAAAATGAGCAGTTCTTC.

The chain uses TRBV27 and TRBJ2-7; no firm D call. Germline CDR1 and CDR2: MNHEY and SMNVEV (reference sequence). The CDR3 runs to 12 residues. Trimming removed 4 bases from V and 7 bases from J, with 11 bases in between. DNA of the CDR3: TGTGCCAGCAGTTCGAGTGGCTCTGAGCAGTACTTC. Amino acid sequence: CASSSSGSEQYF.

The rearrangement uses TRBV30 and TRBJ1-1, with 7 nucleotides matching TRBD1. V lost 4 bases to trimming and J lost 1 base; unmatched junction nucleotides: 6. The CDR3 runs 14 residues. Germline V gene data show CDR1 as GTSNPN and CDR2 as SVGIG (reference sequence). The CDR3 spells CAWKPDRSNTEAFF. CDR3 bases: TGTGCCTGGAAACCGGACAGGTCGAACACTGAAGCTTTCTTT.

The V and J genes are TRBV11-2 and TRBJ2-1; TRBD1 matches 8 bases. Looked up from germline, CDR1 is SGHAT and CDR2 is FQNNGV. The CDR3 length is 15 residues. The junction had 10 bases not matched to a gene; V was cut back by 5 bases and J by 7 bases. The CDR3 DNA reads as TGTGCCAGCAGCGGCGCCGGGACAGGCTTAAATGAGCAGTTCTTC. Translation: CASSGAGTGLNEQFF.

The J gene is TRBJ2-1, the V gene TRBV7-8; 8 nucleotides line up with TRBD2. There are 18 residues in the CDR3. From germline, CDR1 is SGHVS and CDR2 FQNEAQ. Trimming at V came to 5 bases and at J to 5 bases, leaving 17 bases not matched to a gene. The CDR3 protein is CASSPASSLAGGNNEQFF. The CDR3 nucleotides read TGTGCCAGCAGCCCCGCAAGTAGCCTAGCGGGTGGAAACAATGAGCAGTTCTTC. Drawing the rest from reference TRBV7-8 and TRBJ2-1, the complete variable domain is GAGVSQSPRYKVAKRGQDVALRCDPISGHVSLFWYQQALGQGPEFLTYFQNEAQLDKSGLPSDRFFAERPEGSVSTLKIQRTQQEDSAVYLCASSPASSLAGGNNEQFFGPGTRLTVL.

The gene calls are TRBV5-1 and TRBJ1-2, with 7 bases aligning to TRBD1. Germline CDR1 reads SGHRS; CDR2 reads YFSETQ. J was trimmed by 5 bases and V by 4 bases; bases with no gene match: 11. The CDR3 is 15 residues long. CDR3 sequence (DNA): TGCGCCAGCAGCCCTGGGGGACAGAGAGAGTATGGCTACACCTTC. Its translation: CASSPGGQREYGYTF.

This clone was picked up one time. The chain couples TRBV10-3 to TRBJ1-2; possibly TRBD1 for D (6 bases). Trimming took 3 bases from V and 3 from J, leaving 8 bases between them. This CDR3 has 13 residues. CDR1 and CDR2 from the germline V gene are ENHRY and SYGVKD. CDR3 DNA sequence: TGTGCCATCAGTGAATGGACAGACTATGGCTACACCTTC. Its protein is CAISEWTDYGYTF.

DNA of the CDR3: TGTGCCAGCAGCTTAGCGCAATACGGAGCAGCCAGGGGCACAGATACGCAGTATTTT. The encoded protein is CASSLAQYGAARGTDTQYF. This rearrangement joins TRBV7-8 to TRBJ2-3, with TRBD1 as a possible D gene (5 bases). In germline, CDR1 is SGHVS, CDR2 FQNEAQ. V was shortened by 0 bases and J by 1 base, with 20 bases between the two germline ends. This CDR3 is built from 19 residues.

The genes are TRBV6-6 and TRBJ1-5, with no clear D. Per germline, CDR1 MNHNY and CDR2 SVGAGI (reference sequence). V lost 0 bases to trimming and J lost 3 bases, with 9 bases between them. There are 15 residues in the CDR3. CDR3 region: CASSYSLRSNQPQHF. In nucleotides, the CDR3 is TGTGCCAGCAGTTACTCGTTACGGTCCAATCAGCCCCAGCATTTT.

This chain uses TRBV5-1 with TRBJ1-4; D is unclear. From germline, CDR1 is SGHRS and CDR2 YFSETQ. With 0 bases removed from V and 0 bases from J, the gap between germline ends came to 12 bases. This CDR3 region has 17 residues. DNA of the CDR3: TGCGCCAGCAGCTTGGGGGCCACGGTGGCAACTAATGAAAAACTGTTTTTT. This codes for CASSLGATVATNEKLFF.

The chain uses TRBV18 and TRBJ2-2; D remains unclear. From germline, CDR1 is KGHSH and CDR2 LQKENI. V was shortened by 4 bases and J by 13 bases, with 19 bases between the two germline ends. The CDR3 covers 14 residues. The DNA for the CDR3 is TGTGCCAGCTCACTGGGCCCCCGCGGTGGGTCGCTGTTTTTT. Encoded protein: CASSLGPRGGSLFF.

In DNA form, the CDR3 reads TGTGCCAGCAGCGTAGACGTCGGGACTAGCGGGCCCAATGAGCAGTTCTTC. The encoded protein is CASSVDVGTSGPNEQFF. J is TRBJ2-1 and V is TRBV9, with 12 nucleotides matching TRBD2. Germline-derived CDR1 and CDR2 are SGDLS and YYNGEE. With V trimmed by 0 bases and J by 6 bases, 7 bases remained unmatched. The CDR3 is 17 residues long. Based on the CDR3 plus reference TRBV9 and TRBJ2-1, the full variable domain is DSGVTQTPKHLITATGQRVTLRCSPRSGDLSVYWYQQSLDQGLQFLIQYYNGEERAKGNILERFSAQQFPDLHSELNLSSLELGDSALYFCASSVDVGTSGPNEQFFGPGTRLTVL.

J is TRBJ1-2 and V is TRBV28; D gene ambiguous. Trimming left V 2 bases short and J 3 bases short, with 7 bases between. The CDR3 spans 13 residues. Per germline, CDR1 MDHEN and CDR2 SYDVKM. CDR3 protein: CASSLTPDYGYTF. CDR3 sequence (DNA): TGTGCCAGCAGTTTAACCCCAGACTATGGCTACACCTTC.

Concerning this clone itself: Other DNA sequences within the sample encode an identical CDR3. The chain employs TRBV18 and TRBJ1-2, with TRBD1 matching 7 bases. V lost 0 bases and J lost 5; bases outside the gene matches: 3. This CDR3 contains 14 residues. The germline V gene encodes CDR1 KGHSH and CDR2 LQKENI. CDR3 in DNA: TGTGCCAGCTCACCACCTGACAGGGCTTATGGCTACACCTTC. Encoded protein: CASSPPDRAYGYTF. The full variable domain, its missing parts supplied by reference TRBV18 and TRBJ1-2, is NAGVMQNPRHLVRRRGQEARLRCSPMKGHSHVYWYRQLPEEGLKFMVYLQKENIIDESGMPKERFSAEFPKEGPSILRIQQVVRGDSAAYFCASSPPDRAYGYTFGSGTRLTVV.

The rearrangement joins TRBV5-6 to TRBJ2-2; D is perhaps TRBD2 (5 bases). Per germline, CDR1 SGHDT and CDR2 YYEEEE. The length of the CDR3 is 16 residues. The ends were cut back, 4 bases at V and 3 bases at J, with 16 bases in the middle. For the CDR3, the DNA is TGTGCCAGCAGCAATTACCACAGACTACACACCGGGGAGCTGTTTTTT. Translating it yields CASSNYHRLHTGELFF.